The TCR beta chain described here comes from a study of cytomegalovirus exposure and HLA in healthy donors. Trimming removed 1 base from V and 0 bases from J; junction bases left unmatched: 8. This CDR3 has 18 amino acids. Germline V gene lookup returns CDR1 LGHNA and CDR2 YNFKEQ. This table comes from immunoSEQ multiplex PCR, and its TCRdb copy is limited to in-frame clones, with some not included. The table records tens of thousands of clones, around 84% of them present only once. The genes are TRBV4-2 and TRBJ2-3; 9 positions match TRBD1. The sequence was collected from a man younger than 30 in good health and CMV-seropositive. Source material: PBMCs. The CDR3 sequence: CASSQVSGTGPSTDTQYF. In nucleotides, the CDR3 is TGTGCCAGCAGCCAAGTGTCTGGGACAGGGCCTAGCACAGATACGCAGTATTTT.